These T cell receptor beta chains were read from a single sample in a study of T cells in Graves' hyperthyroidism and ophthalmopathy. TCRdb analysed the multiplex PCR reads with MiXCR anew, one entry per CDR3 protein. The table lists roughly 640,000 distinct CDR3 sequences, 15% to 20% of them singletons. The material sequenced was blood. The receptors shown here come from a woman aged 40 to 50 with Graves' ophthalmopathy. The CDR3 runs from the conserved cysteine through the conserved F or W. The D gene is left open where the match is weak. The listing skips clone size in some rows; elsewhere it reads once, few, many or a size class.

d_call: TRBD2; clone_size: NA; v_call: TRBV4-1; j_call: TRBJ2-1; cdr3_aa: CASSYPGLAGGADNEQFF; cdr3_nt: TGCGCCAGCAGCTACCCGGGGCTAGCGGGAGGGGCAGACAATGAGCAGTTCTTC
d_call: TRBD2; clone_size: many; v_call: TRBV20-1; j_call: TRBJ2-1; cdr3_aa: CRGLAGNNEQFF; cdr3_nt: TGCAGGGGACTAGCGGGCAACAATGAGCAGTTCTTC
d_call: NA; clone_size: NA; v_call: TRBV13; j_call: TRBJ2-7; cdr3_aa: CASSFQGLLYEQYF; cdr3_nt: TGTGCCAGCAGCTTTCAGGGGTTACTATACGAGCAGTACTTC
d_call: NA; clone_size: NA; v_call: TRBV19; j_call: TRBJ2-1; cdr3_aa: CASSMGIRSTYNEQFF; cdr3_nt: TGTGCCAGTAGTATGGGAATCAGATCAACCTACAATGAGCAGTTCTTC
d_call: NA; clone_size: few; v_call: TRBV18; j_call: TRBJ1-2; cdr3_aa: CASSPRPEGIGYTF; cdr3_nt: TGTGCCAGCTCACCACGCCCTGAGGGGATTGGCTACACCTTC
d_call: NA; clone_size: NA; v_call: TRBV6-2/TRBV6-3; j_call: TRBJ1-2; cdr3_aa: CASSPQGRGANGYTF; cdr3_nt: TGTGCCAGCAGCCCTCAGGGCAGGGGAGCGAATGGCTACACCTTC
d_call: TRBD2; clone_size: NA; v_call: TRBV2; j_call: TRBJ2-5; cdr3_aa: CASREQIAGAETQYF; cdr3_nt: TGTGCCAGCAGGGAGCAGATAGCGGGAGCAGAGACCCAGTACTTC
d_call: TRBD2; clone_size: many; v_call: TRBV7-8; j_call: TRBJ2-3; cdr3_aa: CASSLGRGVGSGSSDTQYF; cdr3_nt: TGTGCCAGCAGCTTGGGGCGGGGGGTTGGTAGCGGGTCCTCAGATACGCAGTATTTT
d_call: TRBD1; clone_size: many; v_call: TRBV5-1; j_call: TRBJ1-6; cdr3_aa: CASSLKAGQGGNSPLHF; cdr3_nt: TGCGCCAGCAGCCTCAAGGCCGGACAGGGTGGAAATTCACCCCTCCACTTT
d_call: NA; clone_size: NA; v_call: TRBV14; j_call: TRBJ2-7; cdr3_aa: CASSQSLPHEQYF; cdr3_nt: TGTGCCAGCAGCCAATCGTTACCCCACGAGCAGTACTTC
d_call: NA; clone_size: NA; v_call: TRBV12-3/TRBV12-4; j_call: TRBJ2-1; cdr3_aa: CASSRLVSYNEQFF; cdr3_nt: TGTGCCAGCAGTAGACTAGTCTCCTACAATGAGCAGTTCTTC
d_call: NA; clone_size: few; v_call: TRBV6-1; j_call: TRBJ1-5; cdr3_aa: CASSVGYLGNQPQHF; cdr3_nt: TGTGCCAGCAGTGTTGGCTACCTCGGGAATCAGCCCCAGCATTTT
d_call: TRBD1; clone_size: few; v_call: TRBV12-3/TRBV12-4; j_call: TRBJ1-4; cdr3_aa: CASSLTLGQGREKLFF; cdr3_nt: TGTGCCAGCAGTTTAACTTTGGGACAGGGCAGGGAAAAACTGTTTTTT
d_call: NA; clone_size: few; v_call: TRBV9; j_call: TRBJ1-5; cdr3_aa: CASSPGSSGGEPQHF; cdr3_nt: TGTGCCAGCAGCCCCGGGTCCTCAGGCGGAGAGCCCCAGCATTTT
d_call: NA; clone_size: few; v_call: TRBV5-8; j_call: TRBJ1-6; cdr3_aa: CASSLPGGLGSYNSPLHF; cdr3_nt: TGTGCCAGCAGCCTGCCCGGGGGCCTGGGCTCCTATAATTCACCCCTCCACTTT
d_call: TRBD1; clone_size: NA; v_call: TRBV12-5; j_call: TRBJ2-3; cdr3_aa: CASGLVGRGLADTQYF; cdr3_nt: TGTGCTAGTGGTTTGGTTGGCAGGGGGCTTGCAGATACGCAGTATTTT
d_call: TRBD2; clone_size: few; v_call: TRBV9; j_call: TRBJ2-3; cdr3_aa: CASSPWIAGGSDTQYF; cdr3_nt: TGTGCCAGCAGCCCCTGGATAGCGGGAGGGTCAGATACGCAGTATTTT
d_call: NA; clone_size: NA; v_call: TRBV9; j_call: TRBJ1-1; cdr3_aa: CASSVGTNTEAFF; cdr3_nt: TGTGCCAGCAGCGTAGGGACGAACACTGAAGCTTTCTTT
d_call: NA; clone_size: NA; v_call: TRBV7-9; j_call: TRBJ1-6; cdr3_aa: CASSLAPGSNSPLHF; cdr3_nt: TGTGCCAGCAGCTTAGCGCCAGGGTCGAATTCACCCCTCCACTTT
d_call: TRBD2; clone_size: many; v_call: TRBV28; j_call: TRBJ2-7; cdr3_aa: CASSSVSGEQYF; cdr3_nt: TGTGCCAGCAGTTCCGTTAGCGGGGAGCAGTACTTC
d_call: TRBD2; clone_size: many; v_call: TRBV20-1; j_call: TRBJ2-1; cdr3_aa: CSANPAGGGDEQFF; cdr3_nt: TGCAGTGCTAACCCAGCGGGAGGAGGCGATGAGCAGTTCTTC